The source of this T cell receptor beta chain is a study of molecular identifiers for immune sequencing clone quantification. Study results and limitations: Identical barcode-sharing TCR molecules could lead to underestimated sizes for highly expanded clones. Investigators reportedly could detect spiked Jurkat TCR RNA from one cell among approximately 970,000 naive cells.

MiXCR, run by TCRdb on the PCR reads, gives a single entry per CDR3 protein. There are around 43,000 distinct CDR3 sequences in the sample; roughly 19% occur only once, and under 1.4% lies in the top ten. Trimming removed 7 bases from V and 1 base from J, with 15 bases in between. CDR3 size: 15 residues. Germline values: CDR1 SGHTA, CDR2 FQGNSA. Sorted naive CD8 T cells were those defined as CD8+CD4-CCR7+CD45RA+. At least ten counts were recorded for this clonotype. Its target is not known. This TCR was sampled from a human donor in good health. Some libraries in this study had Jurkat cell RNA spiked in. The chain carries TRBV7-2 and TRBJ2-3; D unclear. The sample consisted of naive CD8+ T cells from blood, with Jurkat cell RNA spiked in. Subset: FACS-sorted CD8+CD4-CCR7+CD45RA+ naive T cells. The CDR3 nucleotides read TGTGCCAGCATGGCACCCTATGCTGGCACAGATACGCAGTATTTT. Residues: CASMAPYAGTDTQYF.